The following is a TCR beta chain sequence with its context. Method: immunoSEQ multiplex PCR; TCRdb's copy keeps in-frame clones and lacks some. Counted here are under 140,000 clones, 60% to 80% occurring once; the ten biggest clones make up about a sixth. V gave up 8 bases and J gave up 8 bases, with 15 bases separating them. There are 13 residues in the CDR3. Germline values: CDR1 MNHEY, CDR2 SVGAGI. The data originate from a study of blood T cell repertoires in COVID-19. Study information: PBMCs, B-cell-depleted T cells, or T cells were the source of the cDNA or gDNA that made up the material.

The sequence derives from a woman older than 75 with active or convalescent COVID-19. The rearrangement links TRBV6-5 to TRBJ1-4; D gene ambiguous. Specimen: peripheral blood. This CDR3 reads CASRGTSPEKLFF. The CDR3 coding sequence is TGTGCCAGCCGGGGAACCAGTCCGGAAAAACTGTTTTTT.